The 17 T cell receptor beta chains given below trace back to one sample, sequenced in a study of T cells in narcolepsy (dated by TCRdb to the late 2010s). The method behind the library was the immunoSEQ multiplex PCR assay. Held by TCRdb, this immuneACCESS table contains in-frame sequences only and omits some clones. Under half of the omission traces to an unresolved V gene where checked; the cause of the rest is unknown. The table for this sample lists 25,000 to 35,000 clones; around 83% of them were counted only once. 2.6% of the sample goes to the ten largest clones. Specimen: CD45RA- memory CD4+ T cells from PBMCs. The cell subset or site label for this specimen denotes: memory T cells sorted ex vivo from peripheral blood. Source of these receptors: a human donor with narcolepsy.

CDR3 coding DNA: TGTGCCAGCAGTTACCAGGGCAGAGCGGGGGTTGGCTACACCTTC. Translation gives CASSYQGRAGVGYTF. J is TRBJ1-2 and V is TRBV6-5; D might be TRBD1 (5 bases). Germline values: CDR1 MNHEY, CDR2 SVGAGI. This CDR3 is 15 amino acids long. The V and J ends lost 2 bases and 7 bases respectively, with 17 bases between them.

V usage is TRBV2 and J usage is TRBJ2-2, with 10 positions matching TRBD2. Germline V gene sequence: CDR1 SNHLY, CDR2 FYNNEI. V gave up 6 bases and J gave up 7 bases; unmatched junction bases: 11. This CDR3 is built from 16 residues. The DNA for the CDR3 is TGTGCCAGCAGCCCCACCGGGACTAGCGCGGGCGGGGAGCTGTTTTTT. It encodes CASSPTGTSAGGELFF. The variable domain in full, with the rest retrieved from reference TRBV2 and TRBJ2-2, is EPEVTQTPSHQVTQMGQEVILRCVPISNHLYFYWYRQILGQKVEFLVSFYNNEISEKSEIFDDQFSVERPDGSNFTLKIRSTKLEDSAMYFCASSPTGTSAGGELFFGEGSRLTVL.

This sequence joins TRBV5-1 and TRBJ2-5; 7 bases match TRBD1. The CDR3 loop spans 15 amino acids. The junction had 9 bases not matched to a gene; V was cut back by 2 bases and J by 5 bases. CDR1 SGHRS and CDR2 YFSETQ come from the germline V gene. The CDR3 DNA reads TGCGCCAGCAGCTTAGGAGACAGGGACATGGAGACCCAGTACTTC. Translating gives CASSLGDRDMETQYF.

V is TRBV18 and J is TRBJ1-5; a possible D gene is TRBD1 (5 bases). Germline lookup yields CDR1 KGHSH and CDR2 LQKENI. The CDR3 loop spans 14 amino acids. With 3 bases removed from V and 0 bases from J, the gap between germline ends came to 6 bases. The CDR3: CASSPTDSNQPQHF. The CDR3 nucleotides read TGTGCCAGCTCACCGACAGATAGCAATCAGCCCCAGCATTTT.

This chain links TRBV5-5 with TRBJ2-5; perhaps D is TRBD1 or TRBD2 (6 bases each). Looked up from germline, CDR1 is SGHKS and CDR2 is YYEKEE (reference sequence). The CDR3 runs to 13 residues. Deletions cut 6 bases from V and 11 bases from J, with 20 bases between. The CDR3 spells CASNRDTWGEQYF. CDR3 sequence (DNA): TGTGCCAGCAATCGGGACACATGGGGGGAGCAGTACTTC.

The gene calls are TRBV5-1 and TRBJ2-2, with 7 positions matching TRBD1. Germline V lookup: CDR1 SGHRS, CDR2 YFSETQ. V was clipped by 3 bases and J by 3 bases; unmatched bases: 5. The CDR3 sequence is 15 residues long. The CDR3: CASSYSTGDTGELFF. CDR3 in DNA: TGCGCCAGCAGCTATTCCACAGGGGACACCGGGGAGCTGTTTTTT.

The chain links TRBV7-8 to TRBJ2-7; a possible D gene is TRBD1 (5 bases). Trimming removed 2 bases from V and 2 bases from J, with 10 bases in between. CDR3 length: 14 residues. Germline V lookup: CDR1 SGHVS, CDR2 FQNEAQ. The CDR3 nucleotides read TGTGCCAGCAGCTTAACAACAGGCCCCTACGAGCAGTACTTC. It yields the protein CASSLTTGPYEQYF.

This clone showed up just a few times. V usage is TRBV4-2 and J usage is TRBJ2-3, with TRBD2 as a possible D gene (7 bases). Germline V CDR1 and CDR2: LGHNA, YNFKEQ. This CDR3 contains 16 residues. With 1 base removed from V and 1 base from J, the gap between germline ends came to 12 bases. In DNA, the CDR3 is TGTGCCAGCAGCCAAGTCGTAGGGGGGGGCACAGATACGCAGTATTTT. Protein product: CASSQVVGGGTDTQYF.

The chain uses TRBV6-5 and TRBJ2-7, with 7 bases lining up with TRBD1. The V gene's germline CDR1 is MNHEY and CDR2 SVGAGI. V was pared by 7 bases and J by 7 bases, with 7 bases of the junction left unmatched. The CDR3 consists of 12 residues. The CDR3 reads CASTGDREEQYF. The DNA of the CDR3 is TGTGCCAGCACCGGGGACAGAGAAGAGCAGTACTTC.

This clone was found once. The chain carries TRBV9 and TRBJ2-3; D gene ambiguous. Germline CDR1 is SGDLS and CDR2 is YYNGEE. This CDR3 region has 13 residues. V was shortened by 2 bases and J by 6 bases, with 10 bases between the two germline ends. CDR3 amino acids: CASSVTTRDTQYF. The CDR3 region has the DNA TGTGCCAGCAGCGTGACGACAAGGGATACGCAGTATTTT.

The chain uses TRBV5-1 and TRBJ1-4, with TRBD1 matching over 10 bases. Germline CDR1 is SGHRS and CDR2 is YFSETQ. The CDR3 has 14 amino acids. V lost 3 bases to trimming and J lost 7 bases; unmatched junction nucleotides: 3. CDR3 nucleotide sequence: TGCGCCAGCAGCTGGGACAGGGGAGGTGAAAAACTGTTTTTT. Amino acid sequence: CASSWDRGGEKLFF.

The chain is built from TRBV19 and TRBJ1-2; D perhaps matches TRBD1 (6 bases). This CDR3 is 16 amino acids long. Trimming took 4 bases from V and 0 from J, leaving 15 bases between them. Germline CDR1 and CDR2: LNHDA and SQIVND (reference sequence). The CDR3 is CASSRGAGSANYGYTF. CDR3 nucleotides: TGTGCCAGTAGTAGGGGGGCCGGATCGGCTAACTATGGCTACACCTTC.

The rearrangement joins TRBV19 to TRBJ1-4; no reliable D call. V shed 6 bases and J shed 0 bases, with 5 bases lying between them. This CDR3 has 13 amino acids. Germline V gene data show CDR1 as LNHDA and CDR2 as SQIVND (reference sequence). CDR3 sequence (DNA): TGTGCCAGTAGCCAGTCAACTAATGAAAAACTGTTTTTT. Its translation: CASSQSTNEKLFF.

This clone was recorded a few times. The rearrangement joins TRBV6-6 to TRBJ2-2; tentatively, D is TRBD1 (6 bases). This CDR3 has 15 residues. Germline CDR1 MNHNY, CDR2 SVGAGI (reference sequence). V lost 6 bases and J lost 0, with 11 bases in between. The CDR3 spells CASRAGVSNTGELFF. For the CDR3, the DNA is TGTGCCAGCAGGGCAGGGGTATCGAACACCGGGGAGCTGTTTTTT.

This chain connects TRBV11-3 to TRBJ2-5; D unclear. Germline CDR1 and CDR2: SGHNT and YENEEA. The V and J ends lost 5 bases and 3 bases respectively, with 16 bases between them. This CDR3 is built from 15 residues. The CDR3 loop reads CASSPSWRNKETQYF. Here the CDR3 DNA reads TGTGCCAGCAGCCCTAGTTGGAGAAATAAAGAGACCCAGTACTTC.

The rearrangement uses TRBV6-6 and TRBJ1-4; D perhaps matches TRBD1 (6 bases). The germline V gene encodes CDR1 MNHNY and CDR2 SVGAGI (reference sequence). The CDR3 has 14 amino acids. Trimming pared 5 bases from V and 14 bases from J, leaving 21 bases between. CDR3: CASSPSRGDGVLFF. The CDR3 DNA is TGTGCCAGCAGTCCCTCGAGGGGGGACGGAGTCCTGTTTTTT.

V is TRBV5-6 and J is TRBJ2-5, with D maybe TRBD2 (7 bases). V lost 3 bases to trimming and J lost 4 bases, with 19 bases between them. This CDR3 is built from 16 residues. Germline V CDR1 and CDR2: SGHDT, YYEEEE. CDR3: CASSSRRGGRRETQYF. The CDR3 DNA is TGTGCCAGCAGCTCGAGGAGGGGGGGCCGTAGAGAGACCCAGTACTTC.